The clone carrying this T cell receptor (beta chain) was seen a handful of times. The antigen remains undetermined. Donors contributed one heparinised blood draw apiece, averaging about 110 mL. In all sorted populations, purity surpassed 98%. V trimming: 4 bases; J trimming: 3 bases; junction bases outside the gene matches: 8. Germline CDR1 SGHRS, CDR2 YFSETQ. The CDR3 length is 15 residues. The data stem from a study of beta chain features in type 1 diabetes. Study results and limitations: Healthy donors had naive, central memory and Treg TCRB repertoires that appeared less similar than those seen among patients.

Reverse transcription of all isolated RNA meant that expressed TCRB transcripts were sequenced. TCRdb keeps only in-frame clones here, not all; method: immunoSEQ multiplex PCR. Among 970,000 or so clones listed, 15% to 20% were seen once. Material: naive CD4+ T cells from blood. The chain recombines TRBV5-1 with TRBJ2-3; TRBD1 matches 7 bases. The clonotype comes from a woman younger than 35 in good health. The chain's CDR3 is CASSDREKLTDTQYF. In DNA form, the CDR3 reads TGCGCCAGCAGCGACAGGGAAAAGTTAACAGATACGCAGTATTTT.